This T cell receptor (beta chain) was captured in a study of PD-1 blockade in classical Hodgkin lymphoma. All the patients suffered relapse after autologous stem cell transplantation, and brentuximab vedotin exposure differed. Sequencing used immunoSEQ multiplex PCR; TCRdb keeps in-frame clones, though not all of them. The sample contains roughly 28,000 clones, under 85% of which appear only once. The CDR3 sequence is 16 residues long. J was trimmed by 5 bases and V by 5 bases; bases with no gene match: 12. Germline assignment: CDR1 SGHTA and CDR2 FQGNSA. V gene TRBV7-2 combines with J gene TRBJ2-5; 9 positions agree with TRBD2. Here the sequenced sample was peripheral blood mononuclear cells (PBMCs), taken before the second cycle of nivolumab. This TCR was sampled from a human donor with classical Hodgkin lymphoma. DNA for the CDR3: TGTGCCAGCAGCCCCCCGGCGGCGGGGGGGGCGGAGACCCAGTACTTC. As protein: CASSPPAAGGAETQYF.